This T cell receptor beta chain appears in the sequencing data of a study of OX40 agonist ivuxolimab in advanced cancers. Turning to the study itself: With a range of roughly 20 to 80, age averaged approximately 60 years, and about 80% were male.

V dropped 5 bases and J dropped 10; count of bases not matched to a gene: 6. The germline CDR1 and CDR2 sequences are LNHDA and SQIVND (reference sequence). The CDR3 sequence is 13 residues long. Some clones are missing from TCRdb's copy, which holds only in-frame ones; the method was immunoSEQ multiplex PCR. This sample has 70,000 to 100,000 clones; 85% to 90% occur once, and the top ten carry less than 8%. General study findings and limits: There was clonal expansion of CD4+ and CD8+ blood T cells by week 6 at 0.1 to 3.0 mg/kg.

Of note for this clone: Its cognate antigen is unknown.

The specimen comprised CD4+ or CD8+ T cells sorted from blood, sampled in a trial of the OX40 agonist ivuxolimab. The chain couples TRBV19 to TRBJ2-1, with 9 bases fitting TRBD2. This clonotype originated in an adult with an advanced solid tumor such as melanoma, head and neck, liver or kidney cancer. The CDR3 nucleotides are TGTGCCAGTAGTGTCCTCGGACTAGCGGAGCAGTTCTTC. Translation: CASSVLGLAEQFF.